This TCR beta chain was sequenced for a study of blood T cells in healthy people across ages. Whole-study results and caveats: TCR beta diversity, measured per million T cells, fell in a roughly linear way with age.

A note on this clonotype: Its antigen is not known. A clone one base away is much larger, so this may be a read error.

Using a J-beta primer mix together with a sample-barcoded 5' primer, a second PCR was run for roughly 6 to 12 cycles. One entry per CDR3 protein results from TCRdb running MiXCR on the 5' RACE reads. The profile shows about 1 million distinct CDR3 sequences, 40% to 50% of them singletons. CDR3 length: 13 amino acids. V was trimmed by 2 bases and J by 13 bases, leaving 15 bases between them. Per germline, CDR1 SGHTA and CDR2 FQGNSA. The rearrangement joins TRBV7-2 to TRBJ2-1; D unclear. The source of this sequence is a woman aged 60-75 years in good health. Input material: blood. The CDR3 nucleotides are TGTGCCAGCAGCTTAAACAGACAAGAGACCCAGTTCTTC. This encodes CASSLNRQETQFF.